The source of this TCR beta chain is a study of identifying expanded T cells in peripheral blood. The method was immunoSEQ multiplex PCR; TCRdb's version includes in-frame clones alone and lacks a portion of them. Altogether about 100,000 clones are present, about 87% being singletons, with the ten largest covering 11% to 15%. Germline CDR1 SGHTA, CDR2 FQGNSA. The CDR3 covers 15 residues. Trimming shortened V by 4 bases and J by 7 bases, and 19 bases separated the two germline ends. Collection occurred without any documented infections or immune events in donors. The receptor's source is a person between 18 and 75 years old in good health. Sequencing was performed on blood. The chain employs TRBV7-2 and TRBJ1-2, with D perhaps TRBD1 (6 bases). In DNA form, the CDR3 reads TGTGCCAGCAGCTCCACACAGGGAGGGGAAGGTGGCTACACCTTC. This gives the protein CASSSTQGGEGGYTF. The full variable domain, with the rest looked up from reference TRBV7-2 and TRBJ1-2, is GAGVSQSPSNKVTEKGKDVELRCDPISGHTALYWYRQSLGQGLEFLIYFQGNSAPDKSGLPSDRFSAERTGGSVSTLTIQRTQQEDSAVYLCASSSTQGGEGGYTFGSGTRLTVV.